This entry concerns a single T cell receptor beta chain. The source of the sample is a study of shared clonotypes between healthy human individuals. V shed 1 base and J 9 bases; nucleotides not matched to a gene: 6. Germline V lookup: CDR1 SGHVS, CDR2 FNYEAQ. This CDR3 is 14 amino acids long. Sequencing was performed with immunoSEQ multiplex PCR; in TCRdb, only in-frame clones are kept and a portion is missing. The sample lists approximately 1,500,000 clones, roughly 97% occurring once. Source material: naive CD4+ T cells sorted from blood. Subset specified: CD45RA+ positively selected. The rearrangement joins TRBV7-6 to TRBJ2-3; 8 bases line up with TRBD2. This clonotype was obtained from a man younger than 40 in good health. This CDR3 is CASSLDTSGTTQYF. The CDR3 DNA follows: TGTGCCAGCAGCTTAGATACTAGCGGCACGACGCAGTATTTT. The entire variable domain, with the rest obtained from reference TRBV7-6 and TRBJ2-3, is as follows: GAGVSQSPRYKVTKRGQDVALRCDPISGHVSLYWYRQALGQGPEFLTYFNYEAQQDKSGLPNDRFSAERPEGSISTLTIQRTEQRDSAMYRCASSLDTSGTTQYFGPGTRLTVL.